This T cell receptor (beta chain) was sequenced in a study of T-cell memory formation after mild COVID-19. This clonotype appeared a few times. TCRdb called the 5' RACE reads again in MiXCR, with one record for every CDR3 protein. The table lists about 560,000 distinct CDR3 sequences, 17% of them singletons. The sequenced sample consisted of PBMCs or a T cell subset sorted from them (not recorded which). The origin of this receptor is an adult woman who had mild COVID-19 (a few samples of this study predate the infection). Cell type and time point are not known.

CDR3 amino acids: CASSWVENTEAFF. The DNA of the CDR3 is TGTGCCAGCAGCTGGGTCGAGAACACTGAAGCTTTCTTT. The chain couples TRBV5-5 to TRBJ1-1; D remains unclear. CDR3 length: 13 residues. Trimming cost V 3 bases and J 1 base, with 7 bases left between them. Per the germline V gene, CDR1 is SGHKS and CDR2 is YYEKEE (reference sequence). Combining the CDR3 with reference TRBV5-5 and TRBJ1-1 gives the whole variable domain DAGVTQSPTHLIKTRGQQVTLRCSPISGHKSVSWYQQVLGQGPQFIFQYYEKEERGRGNFPDRFSARQFPNYSSELNVNALLLGDSALYLCASSWVENTEAFFGQGTRLTVV.